This is a list of T cell receptor beta chains from one sample in a study of OX40 agonist ivuxolimab in advanced cancers. Repertoires were generated with immunoSEQ multiplex PCR, while TCRdb's copy carries only in-frame clones and drops some. The sample comprises about 46,000 clones, about four fifths of which are singletons, and around 2% rests with the top ten. Sequencing was performed on CD4+ or CD8+ T cells sorted from blood, taken in a trial of the OX40 agonist ivuxolimab. The receptors were gathered from an adult with an advanced solid tumor such as melanoma, head and neck, liver or kidney cancer. The CDR3 runs from the conserved cysteine through the conserved F or W. D genes are given only for firm matches. The listing skips clone size in some rows; elsewhere it reads once, few, many or a size class.

v_gene	d_gene	j_gene	abundance	CDR3aa	CDR3nt
TRBV5-3	NA	TRBJ1-1	NA	CARSLSPDKGGTEAFF	TGTGCCAGAAGCTTGTCCCCCGACAAGGGGGGCACTGAAGCTTTCTTT
TRBV25-1	TRBD2	TRBJ2-1	once	CASTLAGDYNEQFF	TGTGCCAGCACGCTAGCGGGGGACTACAATGAGCAGTTCTTC
TRBV27	TRBD1	TRBJ1-5	NA	CASSLGDRALQPQHF	TGTGCCAGCAGTTTGGGGGACAGGGCCCTCCAGCCCCAGCATTTT
TRBV5-4	TRBD2	TRBJ2-4	NA	CASSFRTSGGKNIQYF	TGTGCCAGCAGCTTTCGGACTAGCGGTGGCAAAAACATTCAGTACTTC
TRBV18	NA	TRBJ2-1	NA	CASSPPSSGLSSYNEQFF	TGTGCCAGCTCACCACCATCCAGCGGGTTAAGCTCCTACAATGAGCAGTTCTTC
TRBV11-2	TRBD2	TRBJ2-1	NA	CASSLFNSGSPHNEQFF	TGTGCCAGCAGCTTATTTAATAGCGGGAGCCCTCACAATGAGCAGTTCTTC
TRBV6-6	TRBD2	TRBJ2-7	NA	CASRPPSAAGGREQYF	TGTGCCAGCAGACCCCCGTCCGCAGCGGGGGGGCGCGAGCAGTACTTC
TRBV19	TRBD1	TRBJ2-7	NA	CASSKTGENSYEQYF	TGTGCCAGTAGCAAGACAGGGGAAAACTCCTACGAGCAGTACTTC
TRBV30	NA	TRBJ1-1	few	CARGRQDANTEAFF	TGTGCCCGAGGTCGACAGGACGCGAACACTGAAGCTTTCTTT
TRBV10-3	NA	TRBJ2-7	NA	CAIRGIGYEQYF	TGTGCCATCAGAGGGATAGGCTACGAGCAGTACTTC
TRBV5-4	NA	TRBJ2-3	NA	CASSLGLHPDTQYF	TGTGCCAGCAGCTTGGGACTCCATCCAGATACGCAGTATTTT
TRBV18	NA	TRBJ1-1	NA	CASSSVTGSTGIGTEAFF	TGTGCCAGCTCATCCGTAACAGGGAGCACCGGCATAGGGACTGAAGCTTTCTTT
TRBV5-1	TRBD2	TRBJ2-1	NA	CASSSVGTSGGSSYNEQFF	TGCGCCAGCAGCTCCGTCGGGACTAGCGGGGGAAGCTCCTACAATGAGCAGTTCTTC
TRBV2	TRBD1	TRBJ2-7	NA	CASLDGQGRYEQYF	TGTGCCAGCCTCGACGGACAGGGGCGATACGAGCAGTACTTC
TRBV19	NA	TRBJ1-1	NA	CASSDWDETFF	TGTGCCAGTAGTGATTGGGACGAGACTTTCTTT
TRBV4-1	NA	TRBJ2-7	NA	CASSQGLLPRGQYF	TGCGCCAGCAGCCAAGGACTGCTGCCCCGGGGGCAGTACTTC
TRBV2	NA	TRBJ1-6	once	CASSAPGLPNSPLHF	TGTGCCAGCAGTGCCCCCGGACTGCCCAATTCACCCCTCCACTTT
TRBV10-2	NA	TRBJ1-5	few	CASRSRAGNQPQHF	TGCGCCAGCAGGAGTCGGGCAGGCAATCAGCCCCAGCATTTT
TRBV25-1	NA	TRBJ1-4	NA	CASMSRGWDEKLFF	TGTGCCAGCATGTCCAGGGGCTGGGATGAAAAACTGTTTTTT
TRBV6-1	TRBD2	TRBJ2-5	NA	CASCTSGWETQYF	TGTGCCAGCTGCACTAGCGGGTGGGAGACCCAGTACTTC
TRBV19	NA	TRBJ1-1	NA	CASSPDFYTEAFF	TGTGCCAGTAGCCCCGATTTCTACACTGAAGCTTTCTTT
TRBV30	TRBD1	TRBJ1-4	NA	CAWSAGTVREKLFF	TGTGCCTGGAGCGCCGGGACAGTGCGTGAAAAACTGTTTTTT
TRBV5-4	NA	TRBJ1-5	NA	CASSLGSGNQPQHF	TGTGCCAGCAGCTTAGGGAGTGGCAATCAGCCCCAGCATTTT
TRBV4-1	NA	TRBJ1-1	NA	CASRGTLKNTEAFF	TGCGCCAGCAGGGGGACACTTAAGAACACTGAAGCTTTCTTT
TRBV2	TRBD1	TRBJ2-1	few	CATRTGTYNEQFF	TGTGCCACCAGGACAGGGACCTACAATGAGCAGTTCTTC
TRBV6-5	NA	TRBJ1-2	NA	CASSPGGVYGYTF	TGTGCCAGCAGTCCCGGAGGTGTCTATGGCTACACCTTC
TRBV14	TRBD2	TRBJ2-3	few	CASSQGTRRAQYF	TGTGCCAGCAGCCAAGGGACTAGACGGGCGCAGTATTTT
TRBV5-1	NA	TRBJ2-7	NA	CASSTGHTSYEQYF	TGCGCCAGCAGCACCGGACACACCTCCTACGAGCAGTACTTC
TRBV5-1	TRBD2	TRBJ2-2	NA	CASSLRSGGPTGELFF	TGCGCCAGCAGCTTACGTAGCGGGGGGCCCACCGGGGAGCTGTTTTTT
TRBV9	NA	TRBJ2-1	NA	CASSAWGGGNNEQFF	TGTGCCAGCAGCGCCTGGGGGGGCGGGAACAATGAGCAGTTCTTC
TRBV5-1	NA	TRBJ1-5	NA	CASSLTVNQPQHF	TGCGCCAGCAGCTTGACGGTCAATCAGCCCCAGCATTTT
TRBV9	NA	TRBJ1-6	NA	CASSLGHTPGNSPLHF	TGTGCCAGCAGTTTGGGACACACCCCAGGGAATTCACCCCTCCACTTT
TRBV4-1	TRBD1	TRBJ1-2	NA	CASSQIMTKTGPDGYTF	TGCGCCAGCAGCCAGATAATGACGAAGACAGGGCCGGATGGCTACACCTTC
TRBV9	NA	TRBJ2-1	NA	CASSVEWGNNEQFF	TGTGCCAGCAGCGTAGAGTGGGGGAACAATGAGCAGTTCTTC
TRBV6-5	NA	TRBJ1-3	NA	CASSPDRAPGNTIYF	TGTGCCAGCAGCCCCGACAGAGCCCCTGGAAACACCATATATTTT
TRBV30	NA	TRBJ2-7	NA	CAWNSGGPYEQYF	TGTGCCTGGAACTCCGGGGGACCTTACGAGCAGTACTTC
TRBV5-6	TRBD1	TRBJ1-2	NA	CASSSTDRAEDGYTF	TGTGCCAGCAGCTCAACCGACAGGGCGGAAGATGGCTACACCTTC
TRBV7-9	NA	TRBJ1-1	few	CASSLQRALGTEAFF	TGTGCCAGCAGCTTACAGAGGGCCTTGGGCACTGAAGCTTTCTTT
TRBV7-8	NA	TRBJ1-3	NA	CASSPVWGSGFGNTIYF	TGTGCCAGCAGCCCAGTCTGGGGTAGTGGCTTCGGAAACACCATATATTTT
TRBV30	NA	TRBJ1-4	NA	CAWSFSRGGPNEKLFF	TGTGCCTGGAGCTTCTCCCGGGGCGGACCTAATGAAAAACTGTTTTTT
TRBV30	NA	TRBJ1-2	NA	CAWSVGRVRTTRSSYGYTF	TGTGCCTGGAGTGTAGGGAGGGTGAGAACAACGAGATCTTCCTATGGCTACACCTTC
TRBV7-6	NA	TRBJ2-2	NA	CASSLDLYRGDKNTGELFF	TGTGCCAGCAGCTTAGACCTTTACCGCGGGGACAAGAACACCGGGGAGCTGTTTTTT
TRBV6-5	TRBD1	TRBJ1-3	NA	CASSYAGTVGNTIYF	TGTGCCAGCAGTTACGCCGGGACAGTAGGAAACACCATATATTTT
TRBV7-9	TRBD2	TRBJ2-4	NA	CASSLSVLAGGPPKNIQYF	TGTGCCAGCAGCTTATCTGTTCTAGCGGGGGGGCCTCCCAAAAACATTCAGTACTTC
TRBV11-2	TRBD2	TRBJ2-2	once	CASSYRGGPTGELFF	TGTGCCAGCAGCTACCGGGGGGGCCCCACCGGGGAGCTGTTTTTT
TRBV30	NA	TRBJ1-2	NA	CAWSEFDYGYTF	TGTGCCTGGAGCGAATTTGACTATGGCTACACCTTC
TRBV13	TRBD1	TRBJ2-5	NA	CASSSGQAVKETQYF	TGTGCCAGCAGCTCGGGACAGGCCGTTAAAGAGACCCAGTACTTC
TRBV29-1	NA	TRBJ2-1	NA	CSVGPKGGILAGGYNEQFF	TGCAGCGTTGGGCCCAAGGGGGGAATTTTAGCGGGCGGCTACAATGAGCAGTTCTTC
TRBV9	NA	TRBJ2-5	once	CASSVDHRPETQYF	TGTGCCAGCAGCGTAGATCATCGGCCGGAGACCCAGTACTTC
TRBV15	NA	TRBJ2-3	NA	CATSRSYSGGLDTQYF	TGTGCCACCAGCAGATCATACTCCGGCGGGTTAGATACGCAGTATTTT
TRBV2	NA	TRBJ2-2	NA	CASSVAAGELFF	TGTGCCAGCAGTGTTGCGGCCGGGGAGCTGTTTTTT